Listed below are T cell receptor beta chains from one sample, sequenced in a study of sequential checkpoint blockade in melanoma. Using immunoSEQ multiplex PCR, the repertoire was profiled, and TCRdb retains in-frame clones only, with some absent. The table lists about 27,000 clones, approximately 75% of them singletons. The sequenced sample was CD8+ T cells sorted from blood (inferred from file names), obtained from a patient given nivolumab and ipilimumab in sequence. The receptors derive from a human donor with melanoma. The CDR3 runs from the conserved cysteine through the conserved F or W. D genes are given only for firm matches. Some rows mark clone size as missing; the rest say once, few, many or name a class of expanded clone.

abundance,j_gene,d_gene,v_gene,CDR3nt,CDR3aa
-,TRBJ2-7,-,TRBV19,TGTGCCAGTAGGCCGAGGATTGGCTCCTACGAGCAGTACTTC,CASRPRIGSYEQYF
once,TRBJ1-2,TRBD1,TRBV6-6,TGTGCCAGCAGACAACAGGGGGTGAGCTATGGCTACACCTTC,CASRQQGVSYGYTF
-,TRBJ1-6,-,TRBV4-1,TGCGCCAGCAGCCAAGTCCCGGCGGGGGGACCCCTCCACTTT,CASSQVPAGGPLHF
-,TRBJ2-7,TRBD2,TRBV4-1,TGCGCCAGCAGCCGGACTAGCCGGGAGCAGTACTTC,CASSRTSREQYF
-,TRBJ1-2,-,TRBV27,TGTGCCAGCAGGGTATCGAGACAGCAGGTGAGACACACCTTC,CASRVSRQQVRHTF
few,TRBJ1-5,TRBD1,TRBV15,TGTGCCACCAGCAGAGACCAGGGGGCGGTTGAGCCCCAGCATTTT,CATSRDQGAVEPQHF
-,TRBJ1-2,-,TRBV14,TGTGCCAGCAGCCTCGGGGATCCTTATGGCTACACCTTC,CASSLGDPYGYTF
-,TRBJ2-7,TRBD2,TRBV4-1,TGCGCCAGCAGCCAAGATTCGTTGGGACTACCTGAGAGCTCCTACGAGCAGTACTTC,CASSQDSLGLPESSYEQYF
-,TRBJ1-4,-,TRBV7-9,TGTGCCAGCAGCCCGAGTGGGGGGACCGAGGGGACTAATGAAAAACTGTTTTTT,CASSPSGGTEGTNEKLFF
-,TRBJ1-1,TRBD1,TRBV5-6,TGTGCCAGCAGTCAGGAAGGGGGCCCTGAAGCTTTCTTT,CASSQEGGPEAFF
once,TRBJ1-2,-,TRBV25-1,TGTGCCAGCAGTGAAGAGGCAGCCTTAATTTTC,CASSEEAALIF
-,TRBJ2-2,TRBD1,TRBV9,TGTGCCAGCAGCGGGTCCCCTCGACAGGGGATTAACACCGGGGAGCTGTTTTTT,CASSGSPRQGINTGELFF
-,TRBJ2-1,TRBD2,TRBV27,TGTGCCAGCAGTCCGTTAGCGGGGGGATTAAACAATGAGCAGTTCTTC,CASSPLAGGLNNEQFF
-,TRBJ2-3,-,TRBV7-2,TGTGCCAGCAGCTTAGGCTACACAGATACGCAGTATTTT,CASSLGYTDTQYF
-,TRBJ2-7,TRBD1,TRBV28,TGTGCCAGCAGTTTGTTAGGGGACAGGGAATACGAGCAGTACTTC,CASSLLGDREYEQYF
few,TRBJ2-1,-,TRBV27,TGTGCCAGCAGTTTTCCAGGGTACAATGAGCAGTTCTTC,CASSFPGYNEQFF
-,TRBJ2-1,TRBD2,TRBV13,TGTGCCAGCAGCTTAGGTGGCGGGGGGGCCTTCAATGAGCAGTTCTTC,CASSLGGGGAFNEQFF
few,TRBJ2-2,TRBD2,TRBV25-1,TGTGCCAGCAGTGAAAGAGCGGGGGGGCCCTCCGGGGAGCTGTTTTTT,CASSERAGGPSGELFF
-,TRBJ2-1,-,TRBV7-2,TGTGCCAGCAGCTCAGACAGATACAATGAGCAGTTCTTC,CASSSDRYNEQFF
-,TRBJ1-1,-,TRBV7-6,TGTGCCAGCAGCTTAGAGGGGCATGGTGCTGAAGCTTTCTTT,CASSLEGHGAEAFF
-,TRBJ1-2,-,TRBV19,TGTGCCAGTAGATCCCTAGGTGAAAACTATGGCTACACCTTC,CASRSLGENYGYTF
-,TRBJ2-7,-,TRBV5-1,TGCGCCAGCAGCTTAAAGGCAGGGAACTACGAGCAGTACTTC,CASSLKAGNYEQYF
-,TRBJ2-7,TRBD2,TRBV19,TGTGCCAGTAGTGTCGCTAGCGGGGGGGCCCTCTCCTACGAGCAGTACTTC,CASSVASGGALSYEQYF
-,TRBJ2-1,-,TRBV9,TGTGCCAGCAGCGTAGCCCCCCCGGGGGATGAGCAGTTCTTC,CASSVAPPGDEQFF
-,TRBJ1-4,TRBD1,TRBV14,TGTGCCAGCAGCCAAGATCGGGGACAGGGACTGTTTTTT,CASSQDRGQGLFF
-,TRBJ2-1,TRBD2,TRBV28,TGTGCCAGCAGTCGTGCTAGCGGGGTCGATGAGCAGTTCTTC,CASSRASGVDEQFF
-,TRBJ2-3,-,TRBV9,TGTGCCAGCAGCGTTATCGCGGGTAGCACAGATACGCAGTATTTT,CASSVIAGSTDTQYF
-,TRBJ2-3,-,TRBV5-8,TGTGCCAGCAGCCCCAACGCAGGGGCTGTCACAGATACGCAGTATTTT,CASSPNAGAVTDTQYF
-,TRBJ2-5,TRBD1,TRBV5-6,TGTGCCAACGACCCCGGGGGACAGGGGGCACGGACCCAGTACTTC,CANDPGGQGARTQYF
few,TRBJ1-2,-,TRBV4-1,TGCGCCAGCAGCCAAGAGTGGCAGGGGTCTGACTACACCTTC,CASSQEWQGSDYTF
-,TRBJ2-1,TRBD2,TRBV9,TGTGCCAGCAGCGTAGGGGTCGGGGGGGCCCCTGTCGGGGAGCAGTTCTTC,CASSVGVGGAPVGEQFF
once,TRBJ2-3,TRBD1,TRBV19,TGTGCCAGTAGTTTGGGACAGGGTGGGATTAAGGATACGCAGTATTTT,CASSLGQGGIKDTQYF
-,TRBJ2-7,-,TRBV7-6,TGTGCCAGCAGCACGACGCAGGACTACGAGCAGTACTTC,CASSTTQDYEQYF
-,TRBJ2-3,-,TRBV6-6,TGTGCCAGCAGACTGCCCCAGGGGACAACAGATACGCAGTATTTT,CASRLPQGTTDTQYF
few,TRBJ1-5,-,TRBV4-1,TGCGCCAGCAGCCCATGGGCCCATCAGCCCCAGCATTTT,CASSPWAHQPQHF